This is a list of T cell receptor beta chains from one sample in a study of response to subunit inactivated influenza vaccine. TCRdb redid the calling of the RT-PCR reads with MiXCR, one entry per CDR3 protein. Among about 780,000 distinct CDR3 sequences listed, less than 20% were seen once. The sample was PBMCs from blood, taken approximately 5 days after vaccination. The receptors were sampled from a man aged 45-65 years who received an inactivated influenza vaccine. Each CDR3 is given with its conserved first and last residue. Each record gives: V gene, J gene, clone size, D gene, CDR3 protein, CDR3 DNA. D genes are given only for firm matches. Part of the rows lack a size; the others show once, few, many or a class for expanded clones.

v_call: TRBV6-5
j_call: TRBJ2-7
clone_size: -
d_call: TRBD1
cdr3_aa: CASSYSSGQGASEQYF
cdr3_nt: TGTGCCAGCAGTTACTCGTCGGGACAGGGGGCGTCCGAGCAGTACTTC

v_call: TRBV6-6
j_call: TRBJ1-5
clone_size: -
d_call: -
cdr3_aa: CASSYDRGSAQHF
cdr3_nt: TGTGCCAGCAGTTACGATCGGGGGTCGGCCCAGCATTTT

v_call: TRBV7-2
j_call: TRBJ2-3
clone_size: -
d_call: -
cdr3_aa: CASSTQGSRGTDTQYF
cdr3_nt: TGTGCCAGCAGCACGCAGGGGTCACGCGGCACAGATACGCAGTATTTT

v_call: TRBV12-3/TRBV12-4
j_call: TRBJ1-5
clone_size: few
d_call: TRBD1
cdr3_aa: CASRYLGTANQPQHF
cdr3_nt: TGTGCCAGCAGGTACTTAGGGACAGCAAATCAGCCCCAGCATTTT

v_call: TRBV2
j_call: TRBJ2-7
clone_size: -
d_call: -
cdr3_aa: CASRGPGEEQYF
cdr3_nt: TGTGCCAGCAGGGGACCCGGGGAAGAGCAGTACTTC

v_call: TRBV6-1
j_call: TRBJ2-6
clone_size: -
d_call: TRBD1
cdr3_aa: CASGRQGVNSGANVLTF
cdr3_nt: TGTGCCAGCGGGAGACAGGGGGTAAACTCTGGGGCCAACGTCCTGACTTTC

v_call: TRBV5-1
j_call: TRBJ2-5
clone_size: -
d_call: -
cdr3_aa: CASSRVLQGETQYF
cdr3_nt: TGCGCCAGCAGTAGGGTACTTCAGGGAGAGACCCAGTACTTC

v_call: TRBV25-1
j_call: TRBJ2-1
clone_size: -
d_call: -
cdr3_aa: CASSFQGLNEQFF
cdr3_nt: TGTGCCAGCAGTTTTCAGGGCCTAAATGAGCAGTTCTTC

v_call: TRBV2
j_call: TRBJ2-7
clone_size: -
d_call: -
cdr3_aa: CASTGLPSEQYF
cdr3_nt: TGTGCCAGCACGGGACTCCCATCCGAGCAGTACTTC

v_call: TRBV20-1
j_call: TRBJ2-1
clone_size: -
d_call: TRBD2
cdr3_aa: CSARDGAGGSNEQFF
cdr3_nt: TGCAGTGCTAGAGATGGGGCGGGAGGGTCGAATGAGCAGTTCTTC

v_call: TRBV24-1
j_call: TRBJ2-2
clone_size: few
d_call: -
cdr3_aa: CATSTSGTFTGELFF
cdr3_nt: TGTGCCACCAGTACATCCGGGACCTTCACCGGGGAGCTGTTTTTT

v_call: TRBV9
j_call: TRBJ2-1
clone_size: few
d_call: -
cdr3_aa: CASSVGDNLRRGEQFF
cdr3_nt: TGTGCCAGCAGCGTAGGGGACAATCTGCGGAGAGGTGAGCAGTTCTTC

v_call: TRBV29-1
j_call: TRBJ2-5
clone_size: -
d_call: -
cdr3_aa: CSYSDGRRGTQYF
cdr3_nt: TGCAGTTACTCGGACGGCCGCCGAGGGACCCAGTACTTC

v_call: TRBV3-1
j_call: TRBJ2-6
clone_size: few
d_call: -
cdr3_aa: CASSQNSLLANVLTF
cdr3_nt: TGTGCCAGCAGCCAGAACAGCCTTTTGGCCAACGTCCTGACTTTC

v_call: TRBV20-1
j_call: TRBJ2-7
clone_size: few
d_call: TRBD2
cdr3_aa: CSARLAGVSEQYF
cdr3_nt: TGCAGTGCTAGACTAGCGGGAGTTAGCGAGCAGTACTTC

v_call: TRBV23-1
j_call: TRBJ2-7
clone_size: -
d_call: -
cdr3_aa: CASSHHGTLEQYF
cdr3_nt: TGCGCCAGCAGTCATCACGGGACACTCGAGCAGTACTTC

v_call: TRBV6-5
j_call: TRBJ2-7
clone_size: few
d_call: TRBD1
cdr3_aa: CASSYGTGLIEQYF
cdr3_nt: TGTGCCAGCAGTTATGGGACAGGCCTAATCGAGCAGTACTTC

v_call: TRBV11-2
j_call: TRBJ2-3
clone_size: -
d_call: -
cdr3_aa: CASSLAPPRYTDTQYF
cdr3_nt: TGTGCCAGCAGCTTAGCCCCCCCCCGGTACACAGATACGCAGTATTTT

v_call: TRBV12-3/TRBV12-4
j_call: TRBJ2-2
clone_size: many
d_call: TRBD2
cdr3_aa: CASSSREGGELFF
cdr3_nt: TGTGCCAGCAGTTCCCGGGAGGGCGGGGAGCTGTTTTTT

v_call: TRBV15
j_call: TRBJ1-5
clone_size: -
d_call: TRBD1
cdr3_aa: CATSRDIGGGDQPQHF
cdr3_nt: TGTGCCACCAGCAGAGATATCGGAGGGGGCGATCAGCCCCAGCATTTT

v_call: TRBV6-5
j_call: TRBJ2-3
clone_size: few
d_call: TRBD2
cdr3_aa: CASSYTSGTTTSTDTQYF
cdr3_nt: TGTGCCAGCAGTTATACCAGCGGGACGACCACTAGCACAGATACGCAGTATTTT

v_call: TRBV6-5
j_call: TRBJ2-7
clone_size: -
d_call: TRBD2
cdr3_aa: CASSYASGRGFVSYEQYF
cdr3_nt: TGTGCCAGCAGTTACGCCAGCGGGAGGGGCTTTGTCTCCTACGAGCAGTACTTC

v_call: TRBV15
j_call: TRBJ2-1
clone_size: -
d_call: -
cdr3_aa: CATSGGGTGGYNEQFF
cdr3_nt: TGTGCCACCAGCGGGGGGGGTACAGGGGGGTACAATGAGCAGTTCTTC

v_call: TRBV7-2
j_call: TRBJ1-2
clone_size: -
d_call: -
cdr3_aa: CASSPPFERGYGYTF
cdr3_nt: TGTGCCAGCAGCCCGCCCTTTGAAAGGGGCTATGGCTACACGTTC

v_call: TRBV20-1
j_call: TRBJ2-7
clone_size: few
d_call: -
cdr3_aa: CSARSVSPYEQYF
cdr3_nt: TGCAGTGCTAGAAGCGTTTCGCCCTACGAGCAGTACTTC